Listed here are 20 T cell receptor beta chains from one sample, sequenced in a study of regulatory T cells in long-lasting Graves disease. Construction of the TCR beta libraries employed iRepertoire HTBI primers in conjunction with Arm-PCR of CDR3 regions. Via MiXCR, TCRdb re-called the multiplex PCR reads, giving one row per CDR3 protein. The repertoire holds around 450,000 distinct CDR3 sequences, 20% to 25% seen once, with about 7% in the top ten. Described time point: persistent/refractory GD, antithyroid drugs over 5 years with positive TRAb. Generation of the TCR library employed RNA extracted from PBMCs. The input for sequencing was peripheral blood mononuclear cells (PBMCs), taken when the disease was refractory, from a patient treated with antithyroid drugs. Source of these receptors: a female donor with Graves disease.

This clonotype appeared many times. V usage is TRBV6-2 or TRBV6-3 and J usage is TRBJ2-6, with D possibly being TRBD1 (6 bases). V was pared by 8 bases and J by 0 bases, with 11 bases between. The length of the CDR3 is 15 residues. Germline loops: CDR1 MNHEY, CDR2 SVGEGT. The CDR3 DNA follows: TGTGCCAGCCAGGGGTGGGACTCTGGGGCCAACGTCCTGACTTTC. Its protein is CASQGWDSGANVLTF.

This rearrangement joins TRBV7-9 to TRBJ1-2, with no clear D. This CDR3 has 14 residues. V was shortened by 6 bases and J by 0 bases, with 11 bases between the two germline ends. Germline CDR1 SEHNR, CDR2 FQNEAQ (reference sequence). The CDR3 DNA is TGTGCCAGCAGGGGAGAGACAACTAACTATGGCTACACCTTC. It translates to CASRGETTNYGYTF.

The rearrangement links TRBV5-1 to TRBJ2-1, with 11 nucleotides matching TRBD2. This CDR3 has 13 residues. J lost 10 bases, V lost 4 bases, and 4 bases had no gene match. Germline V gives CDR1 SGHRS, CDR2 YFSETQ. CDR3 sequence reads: CASSGGLAEEQFF. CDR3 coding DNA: TGCGCCAGCAGCGGGGGACTAGCGGAAGAGCAGTTCTTC.

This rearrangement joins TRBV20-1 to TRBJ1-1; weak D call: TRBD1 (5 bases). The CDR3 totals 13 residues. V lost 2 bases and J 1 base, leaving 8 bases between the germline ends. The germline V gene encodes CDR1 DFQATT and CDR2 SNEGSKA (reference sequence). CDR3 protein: CSARMTANTEAFF. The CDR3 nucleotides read TGCAGTGCTAGAATGACAGCGAACACTGAAGCTTTCTTT.

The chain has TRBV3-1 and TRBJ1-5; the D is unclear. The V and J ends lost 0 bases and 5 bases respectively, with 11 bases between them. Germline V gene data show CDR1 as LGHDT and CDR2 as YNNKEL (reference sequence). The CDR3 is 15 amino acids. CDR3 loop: CASSQDFNIDQPQHF. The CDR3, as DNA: TGTGCCAGCAGCCAAGATTTTAATATAGATCAGCCCCAGCATTTT.

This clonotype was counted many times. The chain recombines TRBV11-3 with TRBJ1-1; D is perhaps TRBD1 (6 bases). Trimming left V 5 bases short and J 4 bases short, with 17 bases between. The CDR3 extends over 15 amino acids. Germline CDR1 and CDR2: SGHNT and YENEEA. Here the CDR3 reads CASSGRTGSGTEAFF. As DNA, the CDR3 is TGTGCCAGCAGCGGCCGAACAGGGTCGGGCACTGAAGCTTTCTTT.

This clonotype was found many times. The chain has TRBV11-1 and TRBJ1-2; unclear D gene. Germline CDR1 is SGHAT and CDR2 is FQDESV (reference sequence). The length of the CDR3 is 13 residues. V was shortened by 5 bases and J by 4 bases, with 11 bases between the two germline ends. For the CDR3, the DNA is TGTGCCAGCAGCGAGCTAAGAGGCTATGGCTACACCTTC. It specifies CASSELRGYGYTF. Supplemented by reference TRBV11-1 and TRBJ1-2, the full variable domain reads EAEVAQSPRYKITEKSQAVAFWCDPISGHATLYWYRQILGQGPELLVQFQDESVVDDSQLPKDRFSAERLKGVDSTLKIQPAELGDSAMYLCASSELRGYGYTFGSGTRLTVV.

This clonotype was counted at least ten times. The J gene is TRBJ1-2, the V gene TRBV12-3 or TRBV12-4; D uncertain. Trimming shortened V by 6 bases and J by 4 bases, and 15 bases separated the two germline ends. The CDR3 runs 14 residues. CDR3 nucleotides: TGTGCCAGCAGCCCCGAGGCGACAATCTATGGCTACACCTTC. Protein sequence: CASSPEATIYGYTF.

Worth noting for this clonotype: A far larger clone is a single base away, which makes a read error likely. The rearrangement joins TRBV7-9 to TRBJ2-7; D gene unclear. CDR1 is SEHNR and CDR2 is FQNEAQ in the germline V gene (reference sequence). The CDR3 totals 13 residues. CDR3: CASSHFNGYGCTF. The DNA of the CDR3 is TGTGCCAGCAGCCACTTCAACGGCTATGGCTGCACCTTC.

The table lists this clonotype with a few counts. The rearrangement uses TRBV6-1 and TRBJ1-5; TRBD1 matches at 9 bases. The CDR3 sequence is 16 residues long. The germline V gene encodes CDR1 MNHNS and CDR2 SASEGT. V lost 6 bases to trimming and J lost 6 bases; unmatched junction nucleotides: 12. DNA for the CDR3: TGTGCCAGCAGACGAAACCAGGGACAGGGCGGTCAGCCCCAGCATTTT. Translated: CASRRNQGQGGQPQHF.

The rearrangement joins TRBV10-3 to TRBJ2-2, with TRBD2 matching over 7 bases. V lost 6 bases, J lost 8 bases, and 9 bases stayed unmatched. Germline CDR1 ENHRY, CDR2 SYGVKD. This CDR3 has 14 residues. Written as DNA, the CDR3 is TGTGCCATCAGGACAGCGGGGATACCTGGGGAGCTGTTTTTT. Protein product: CAIRTAGIPGELFF.

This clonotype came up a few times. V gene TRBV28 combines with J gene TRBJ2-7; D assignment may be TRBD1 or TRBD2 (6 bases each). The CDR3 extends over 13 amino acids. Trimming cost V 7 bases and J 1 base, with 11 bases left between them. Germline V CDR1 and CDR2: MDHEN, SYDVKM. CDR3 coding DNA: TGTGCCAGCAACATAGGGGGGTCCTACGAGCAGTACTTC. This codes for CASNIGGSYEQYF.

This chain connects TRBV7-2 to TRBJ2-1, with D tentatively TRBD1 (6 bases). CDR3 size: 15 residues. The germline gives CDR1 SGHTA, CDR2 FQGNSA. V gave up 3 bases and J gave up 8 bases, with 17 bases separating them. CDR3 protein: CASSFRDTAADEQFF. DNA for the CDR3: TGTGCCAGCAGCTTCCGGGACACCGCGGCCGATGAGCAGTTCTTC.

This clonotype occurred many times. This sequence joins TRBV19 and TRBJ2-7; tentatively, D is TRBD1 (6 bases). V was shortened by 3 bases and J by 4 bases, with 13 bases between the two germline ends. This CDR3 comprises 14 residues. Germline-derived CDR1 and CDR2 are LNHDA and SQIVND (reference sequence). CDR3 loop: CASSIGGSRYEQYF. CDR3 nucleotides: TGTGCCAGTAGTATTGGGGGCAGCAGATACGAGCAGTACTTC. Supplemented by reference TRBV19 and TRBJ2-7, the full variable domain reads DGGITQSPKYLFRKEGQNVTLSCEQNLNHDAMYWYRQDPGQGLRLIYYSQIVNDFQKGDIAEGYSVSREKKESFPLTVTSAQKNPTAFYLCASSIGGSRYEQYFGPGTRLTVT.

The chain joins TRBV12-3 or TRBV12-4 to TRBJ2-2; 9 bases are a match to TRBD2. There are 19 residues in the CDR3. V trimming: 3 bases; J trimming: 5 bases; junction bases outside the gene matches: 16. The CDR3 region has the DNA TGTGCCAGCAGTTTTGAAATAGCGGGAGATATACAGGGAACCGGGGAGCTGTTTTTT. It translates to CASSFEIAGDIQGTGELFF.

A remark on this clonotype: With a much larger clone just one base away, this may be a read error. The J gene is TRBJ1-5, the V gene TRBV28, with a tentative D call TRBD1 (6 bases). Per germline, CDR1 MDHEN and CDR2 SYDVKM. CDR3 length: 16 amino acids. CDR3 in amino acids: CARSSAGEGMDQPQHF. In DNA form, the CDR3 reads TGTGCCAGAAGTTCCGCAGGGGAGGGAATGGATCAGCCCCAGCATTTT.

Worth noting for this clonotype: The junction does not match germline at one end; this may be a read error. In DNA, the CDR3 is TGCAATGCTTGGGACATTAATAATTCACCCCTCCACTTT. Its translation is CNAWDINNSPLHF. The chain couples TRBV20-1 to TRBJ1-6, with D maybe TRBD1 (6 bases). The V gene's germline CDR1 is DFQATT and CDR2 SNEGSKA (reference sequence). The CDR3 spans 13 residues.

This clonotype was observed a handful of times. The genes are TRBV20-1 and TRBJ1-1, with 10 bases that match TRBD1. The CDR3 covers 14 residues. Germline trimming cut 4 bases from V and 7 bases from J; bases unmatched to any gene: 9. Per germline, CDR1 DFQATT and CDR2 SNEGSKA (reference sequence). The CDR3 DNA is TGCAGTGCTACGACAGGGGGCAGGCTGAATGAAGCTTTCTTT. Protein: CSATTGGRLNEAFF.

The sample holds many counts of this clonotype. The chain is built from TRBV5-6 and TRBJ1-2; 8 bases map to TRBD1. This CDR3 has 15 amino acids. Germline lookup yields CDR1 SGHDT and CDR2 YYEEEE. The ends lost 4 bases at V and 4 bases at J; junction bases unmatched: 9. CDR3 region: CASSPDRVDLYGYTF. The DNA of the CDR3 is TGTGCCAGCAGCCCGGACAGGGTAGACCTCTATGGCTACACCTTC.

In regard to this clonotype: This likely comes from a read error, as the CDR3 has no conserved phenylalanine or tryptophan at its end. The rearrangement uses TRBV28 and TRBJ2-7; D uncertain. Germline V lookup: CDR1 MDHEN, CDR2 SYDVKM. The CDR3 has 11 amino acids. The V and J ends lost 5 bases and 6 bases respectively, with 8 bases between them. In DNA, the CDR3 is TGTGCCAGCAGTGCCCCCCTCGAGCAGTACTCC. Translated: CASSAPLEQYS.